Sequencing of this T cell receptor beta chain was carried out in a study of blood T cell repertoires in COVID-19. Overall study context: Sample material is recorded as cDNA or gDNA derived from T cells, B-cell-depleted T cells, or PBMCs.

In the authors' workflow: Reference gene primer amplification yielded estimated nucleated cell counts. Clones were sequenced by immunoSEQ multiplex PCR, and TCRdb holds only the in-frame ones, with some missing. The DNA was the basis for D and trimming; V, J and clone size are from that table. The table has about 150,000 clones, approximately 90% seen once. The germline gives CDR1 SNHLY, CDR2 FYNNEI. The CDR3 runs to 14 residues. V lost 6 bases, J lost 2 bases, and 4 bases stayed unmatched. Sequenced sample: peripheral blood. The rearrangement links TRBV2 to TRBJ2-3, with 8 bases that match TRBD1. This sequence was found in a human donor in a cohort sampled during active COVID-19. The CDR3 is CASSGQGYTDTQYF. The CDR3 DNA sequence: TGTGCCAGCAGCGGACAGGGCTACACAGATACGCAGTATTTT.